One sample yielded the 3 T cell receptor beta chains listed below, sequenced in a study of blood T cell repertoires in COVID-19. Sequencing was performed with immunoSEQ multiplex PCR; in TCRdb, only in-frame clones are kept and a portion is missing. This table has 55,000 to 65,000 clones, roughly 88% appearing once. The source material was peripheral blood. These receptors all come from a man aged 25-40 years with COVID-19, enrolled during active disease.

Turning to this clone: At one of its ends the junction is not consistent with the germline gene, which may arise from a read error. V and J are TRBV7-7 and TRBJ2-1; TRBD2 matches at 7 bases. Germline CDR1 is SSHAT and CDR2 is FNYEAQ (reference sequence). This CDR3 comprises 13 residues. CDR3 region: CASSPGLGREQFF. In DNA, the CDR3 is TGTGCTAGCAGCCCCGGCCTCGGGAGGGAGCAGTTCTTC.

The chain uses TRBV5-8 and TRBJ2-4, with a possible D match to TRBD2 (5 bases). Trimming shortened V by 6 bases and J by 0 bases, and 16 bases separated the two germline ends. Germline V gene lookup returns CDR1 SGHTS and CDR2 YDEGEE. The CDR3 contains 16 residues. The CDR3 DNA is TGTGCCAGCACCTACCTGAGGGCAGGAGCCAAAAACATTCAGTACTTC. The encoded protein is CASTYLRAGAKNIQYF.

The chain couples TRBV29-1 to TRBJ2-5; D possibly corresponds to TRBD2 (6 bases). Between the trimmed V and J ends, which lost 2 bases and 3 bases, there was a span of 10 bases. CDR1 and CDR2 from the germline V gene are SQVTM and ANQGSEA. The CDR3 loop spans 13 amino acids. Written as DNA, the CDR3 is TGCAGCGTTGAACTGCAGCGGGAAGAGACCCAGTACTTC. Its protein is CSVELQREETQYF.